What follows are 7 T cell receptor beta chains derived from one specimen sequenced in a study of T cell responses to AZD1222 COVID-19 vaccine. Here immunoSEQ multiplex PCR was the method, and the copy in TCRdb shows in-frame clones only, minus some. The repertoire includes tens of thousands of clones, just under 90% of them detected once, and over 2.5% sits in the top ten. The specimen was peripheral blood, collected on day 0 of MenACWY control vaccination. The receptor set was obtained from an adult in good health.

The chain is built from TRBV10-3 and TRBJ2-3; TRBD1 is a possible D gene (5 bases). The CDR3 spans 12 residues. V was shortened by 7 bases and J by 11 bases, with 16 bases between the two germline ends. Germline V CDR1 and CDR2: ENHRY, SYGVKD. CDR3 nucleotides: TGTGCCATCACCCAGGGAACCCATGAGCAGTATTTT. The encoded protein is CAITQGTHEQYF.

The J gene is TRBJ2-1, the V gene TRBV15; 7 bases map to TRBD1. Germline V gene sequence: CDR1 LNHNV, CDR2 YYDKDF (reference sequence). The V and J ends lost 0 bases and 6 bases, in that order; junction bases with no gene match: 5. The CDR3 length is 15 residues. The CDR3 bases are TGTGCCACCAGCAGAGATCTTGACAGGGTCAATGAGCAGTTCTTC. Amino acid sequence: CATSRDLDRVNEQFF.

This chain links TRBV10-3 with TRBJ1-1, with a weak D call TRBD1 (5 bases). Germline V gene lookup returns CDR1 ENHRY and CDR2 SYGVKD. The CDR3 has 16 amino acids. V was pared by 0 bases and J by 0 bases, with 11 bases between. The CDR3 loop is CAISESRGAMNTEAFF. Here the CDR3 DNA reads TGTGCCATCAGTGAGTCACGCGGGGCAATGAACACTGAAGCTTTCTTT.

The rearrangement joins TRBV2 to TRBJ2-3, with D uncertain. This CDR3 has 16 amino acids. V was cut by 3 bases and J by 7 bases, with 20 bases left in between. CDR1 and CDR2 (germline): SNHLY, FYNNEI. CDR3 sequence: CASSDLSTRATNTQYF. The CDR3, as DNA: TGTGCCAGCAGTGATTTGTCAACCCGGGCGACGAATACGCAGTATTTT.

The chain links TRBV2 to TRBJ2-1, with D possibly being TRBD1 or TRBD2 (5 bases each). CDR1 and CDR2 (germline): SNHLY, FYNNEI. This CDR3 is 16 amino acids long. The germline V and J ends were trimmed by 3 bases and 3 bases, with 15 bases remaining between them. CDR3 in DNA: TGTGCCAGCAGTGACTTGGGACCCGAATACTACAATGAGCAGTTCTTC. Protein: CASSDLGPEYYNEQFF.

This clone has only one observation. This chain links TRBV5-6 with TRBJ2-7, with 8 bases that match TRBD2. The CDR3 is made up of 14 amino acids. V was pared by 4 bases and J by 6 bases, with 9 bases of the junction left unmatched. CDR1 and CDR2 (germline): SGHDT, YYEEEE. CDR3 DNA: TGTGCCAGCAGCCCCGGGACTAGAATTGGCGAGCAGTACTTC. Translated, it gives CASSPGTRIGEQYF.

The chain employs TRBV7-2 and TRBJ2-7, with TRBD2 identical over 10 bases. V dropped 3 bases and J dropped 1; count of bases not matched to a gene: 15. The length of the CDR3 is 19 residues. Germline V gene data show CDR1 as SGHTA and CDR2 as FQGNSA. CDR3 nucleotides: TGTGCCAGCAGCTTCCGAGAGGTGGCTAGCGGGGGACATTCCTACGAGCAGTACTTC. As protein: CASSFREVASGGHSYEQYF.